This entry describes one T cell receptor beta chain. The antigen remains undetermined. Trimming stripped 0 bases from V and 3 bases from J, with 11 bases between. Per germline, CDR1 MNHEY and CDR2 SMNVEV (reference sequence). This CDR3 spans 15 amino acids. For TCRbeta, the library was prepared with unique molecular identifiers. TCRdb re-called the PCR reads with MiXCR, one entry per CDR3 protein. The sample holds some 840,000 distinct CDR3 sequences, under 20% seen once. These data come from a study of T-cell reconstitution after alpha-beta-depleted transplantation in children. Study-wide points: Roughly two months post-transplant, alpha-beta T cells reportedly originated from several hundred graft clones that had expanded. A year post-transplant, T-cell counts and diversity derived mostly from newly produced T cells. From surviving recipient T cells and thymic progenitors came the high day-60 TCRbeta diversity observed in some patients.

This specimen was PBMCs, mostly from graft donor cells, taken 360 days after TCRalphabeta/CD19-depleted stem cell transplant. The receptor was derived from a male patient aged 10-17 years who had a stem cell transplant for acute lymphoblastic leukemia, so the T cells may come from the graft donor. V is TRBV27 and J is TRBJ1-1; D might be TRBD1 (6 bases). CDR3 sequence reads: CASSLSFRGYTEAFF. In DNA, the CDR3 is TGTGCCAGCAGTTTATCGTTCAGGGGTTACACTGAAGCTTTCTTT.